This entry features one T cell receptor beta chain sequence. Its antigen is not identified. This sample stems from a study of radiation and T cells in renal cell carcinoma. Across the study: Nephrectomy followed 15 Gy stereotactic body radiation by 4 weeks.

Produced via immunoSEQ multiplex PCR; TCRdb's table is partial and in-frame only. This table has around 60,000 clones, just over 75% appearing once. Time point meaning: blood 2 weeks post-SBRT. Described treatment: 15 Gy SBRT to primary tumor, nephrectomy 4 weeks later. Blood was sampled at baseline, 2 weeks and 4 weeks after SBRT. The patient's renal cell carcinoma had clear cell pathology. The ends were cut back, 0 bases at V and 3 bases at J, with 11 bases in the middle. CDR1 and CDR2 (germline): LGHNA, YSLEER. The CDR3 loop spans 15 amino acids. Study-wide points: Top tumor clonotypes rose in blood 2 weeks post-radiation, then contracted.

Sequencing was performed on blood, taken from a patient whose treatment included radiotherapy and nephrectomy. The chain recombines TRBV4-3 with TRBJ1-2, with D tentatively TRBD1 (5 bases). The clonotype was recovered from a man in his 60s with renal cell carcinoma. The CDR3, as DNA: TGCGCCAGCAGCCAAGATCGGGGCGCGGACTATGGCTACACCTTC. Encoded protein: CASSQDRGADYGYTF.